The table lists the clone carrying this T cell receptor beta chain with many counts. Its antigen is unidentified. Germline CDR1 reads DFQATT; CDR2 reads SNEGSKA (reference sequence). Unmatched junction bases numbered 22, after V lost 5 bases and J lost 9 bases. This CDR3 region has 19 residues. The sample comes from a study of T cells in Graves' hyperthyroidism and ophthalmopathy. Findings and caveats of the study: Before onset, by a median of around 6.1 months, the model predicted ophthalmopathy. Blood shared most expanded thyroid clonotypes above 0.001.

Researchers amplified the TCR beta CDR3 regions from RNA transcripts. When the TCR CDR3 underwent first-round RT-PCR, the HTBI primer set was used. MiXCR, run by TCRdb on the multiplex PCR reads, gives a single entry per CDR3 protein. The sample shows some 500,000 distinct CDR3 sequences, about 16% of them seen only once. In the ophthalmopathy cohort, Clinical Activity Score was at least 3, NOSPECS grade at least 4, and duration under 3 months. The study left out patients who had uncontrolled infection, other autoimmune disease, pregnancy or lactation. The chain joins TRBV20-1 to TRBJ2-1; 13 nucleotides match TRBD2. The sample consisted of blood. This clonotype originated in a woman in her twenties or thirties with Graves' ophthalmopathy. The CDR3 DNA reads TGCAGTGCTGCCCCCCCGGGACTAGCGGGAAATAGGGGATTTGGTGAGCAGTTCTTC. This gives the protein CSAAPPGLAGNRGFGEQFF.